The 10 T cell receptor beta chains reported below all come from one sample, sequenced in a study of shared clonotypes between healthy human individuals. Sequenced by immunoSEQ multiplex PCR; TCRdb stores in-frame clones only, minus some. The data hold some 1.4 million clones, with roughly 96% observed a single time. Sequences were obtained from naive CD4+ T cells sorted from blood. Subset noted: CD45RA+ positively selected. The receptors stem from a man aged 25 to 40 in good health.

The V gene is TRBV7-9, the J gene TRBJ2-2, with D possibly TRBD2 on 6 matching bases. Germline CDR1 is SEHNR and CDR2 is FQNEAQ (reference sequence). V shed 5 bases and J shed 5 bases, with 18 bases lying between them. The CDR3 covers 16 residues. The CDR3 region is CASSPRPGVWTGELFF. The CDR3 DNA reads as TGTGCCAGCAGCCCCCGTCCGGGAGTTTGGACCGGGGAGCTGTTTTTT.

The gene calls are TRBV6-5 and TRBJ1-2; possible D gene TRBD1, 6 bases. Deletions cut 7 bases from V and 5 bases from J, with 20 bases between. The CDR3 runs to 15 residues. CDR1 and CDR2 (germline): MNHEY, SVGAGI. CDR3 coding DNA: TGTGCCAGCAAACCCGAACAGGGAAGAGGGTATGGCTACACCTTC. Translation gives CASKPEQGRGYGYTF.

CDR3 DNA: TGTGCCAGGACCCCTTTGCCCGAGCTAGCGAGTCAAGAGACCCAGTACTTC. Its protein product is CARTPLPELASQETQYF. V is TRBV7-4 and J is TRBJ2-5, with D perhaps TRBD2 (6 bases). The CDR3 totals 17 residues. Germline CDR1 reads SGHVT; CDR2 reads SQSDAQ. The V end lost 9 bases, the J end lost 2 bases, and 25 bases lay between the germline ends.

The J gene is TRBJ2-7, the V gene TRBV11-2; 7 nucleotides align to TRBD1. Germline V gene sequence: CDR1 SGHAT, CDR2 FQNNGV. This CDR3 comprises 15 residues. V shed 5 bases, J shed 6 bases, and the junction held 13 bases outside the gene matches. DNA of the CDR3: TGTGCCAGCAGCCACTTACAGGGACAGACGGGCGAGCAGTACTTC. Its protein product is CASSHLQGQTGEQYF.

Points on this clone: This sample includes further DNA sequences coding for the same CDR3. The V gene is TRBV5-1, the J gene TRBJ2-2, with D possibly matching TRBD1 (6 bases). Germline V gene data show CDR1 as SGHRS and CDR2 as YFSETQ. The CDR3 has 13 residues. Between the trimmed V and J ends, which lost 2 bases and 5 bases, there was a span of 7 bases. The DNA of the CDR3 is TGCGCCAGCAGCTTTGGGACAACCGGGGAGCTGTTTTTT. Its translation: CASSFGTTGELFF.

The chain is built from TRBV28 and TRBJ2-2, with 7 positions matching TRBD2. V lost 5 bases, J lost 1 base, and 4 bases stayed unmatched. CDR1 is MDHEN and CDR2 is SYDVKM in the germline V gene. There are 15 residues in the CDR3. For the CDR3, the DNA is TGTGCCAGCAGTCCCAGCGGGGAGAACACCGGGGAGCTGTTTTTT. It specifies CASSPSGENTGELFF.

The chain joins TRBV5-1 to TRBJ2-1, with 9 positions matching TRBD2. Germline assignment: CDR1 SGHRS and CDR2 YFSETQ. J lost 0 bases, V lost 2 bases, and 9 bases had no gene match. The CDR3 is made up of 18 amino acids. CDR3 residues: CASSFMTSGGSSYNEQFF. The DNA of the CDR3 is TGCGCCAGCAGCTTCATGACTAGCGGTGGGAGCTCCTACAATGAGCAGTTCTTC.

For the CDR3, the DNA is TGCAGCGCCAAGAGGACTAGCAGCACAGATACGCAGTATTTT. This translates into CSAKRTSSTDTQYF. The J gene is TRBJ2-3, the V gene TRBV29-1, with 8 bases fitting TRBD2. V shed 7 bases and J 0 bases; nucleotides not matched to a gene: 6. This CDR3 contains 14 residues. CDR1 SQVTM and CDR2 ANQGSEA come from the germline V gene.

This clone was recorded once. The chain carries TRBV4-1 and TRBJ2-1, with D unresolved. V shed 4 bases and J shed 3 bases, with 4 bases lying between them. Germline V gene sequence: CDR1 MGHRA, CDR2 YSYEKL. The CDR3 has 12 amino acids. The CDR3 DNA sequence: TGCGCCAGCAGCCTAAACTACAATGAGCAGTTCTTC. It translates to CASSLNYNEQFF.

The count of this clone is one. The chain employs TRBV5-1 and TRBJ2-7, with D tentatively TRBD2 (5 bases). Germline V CDR1 and CDR2: SGHRS, YFSETQ. The CDR3 consists of 13 residues. V lost 2 bases, J lost 5 bases, and 11 bases lay in between. The CDR3 nucleotides read TGCGCCAGCAGCTTTTTCCCGGGGAACGAGCAGTACTTC. This gives the protein CASSFFPGNEQYF.